This T cell receptor beta chain stems from a study of OX40 agonist ivuxolimab in advanced cancers. Study background: Dose-escalation patients' cancers were hepatocellular carcinoma, melanoma, renal cell or head and neck cancer.

General observations from the study: With doses of 0.1 to 3.0 mg/kg, CD4+ and CD8+ blood T cells had undergone clonal expansion by week 6. In a subset of nonresponders, normalized T-cell clonal expansion was also low.

V dropped 7 bases and J dropped 5 bases, with 8 bases sitting between them. Germline V lookup: CDR1 MNHEY, CDR2 SVGAGI. The CDR3 length is 11 residues. Libraries were prepared by immunoSEQ multiplex PCR; TCRdb keeps only in-frame clonotypes and omits some of them. This table has 28,000 or so clones, 75% to 80% appearing once. With regard to this clone: The target antigen is unknown.

J is TRBJ1-1 and V is TRBV6-5; D is undetermined. Here the sequenced sample was CD4+ or CD8+ T cells sorted from blood, taken in a trial of the OX40 agonist ivuxolimab. This receptor was obtained from an adult with an advanced solid tumor such as melanoma, head and neck, liver or kidney cancer. CDR3 region: CASTTGTEAFF. The CDR3 DNA follows: TGTGCCAGCACGACGGGGACTGAAGCTTTCTTT.